The 30 T cell receptor beta chains below all came from one sample that was sequenced in a study of CXCR3-negative and CXCR3-positive naive CD8 T cells. UMI-labeled TRB cDNA libraries were prepared by 5' RACE. TCRdb reprocessed the 5' RACE reads and stores each CDR3 protein as one record, lacking DNA. The sample holds about 28,000 distinct CDR3 sequences. Sequencing was performed on memory CD8+ T cells from blood. These receptors all stem from a human donor in good health. Some clones in this sample may be carry-over from other donors' samples.

The chain joins TRBV5-1 to TRBJ2-7. Germline CDR1 is SGHRS and CDR2 is YFSETQ. The CDR3 totals 14 residues. The CDR3 here is CASSLVPEDYEQYF.

The chain uses TRBV29-1 and TRBJ2-2; as DNA is missing, the TRBD1 call by TCRdb cannot be tested. Germline V gives CDR1 SQVTM, CDR2 ANQGSEA. CDR3 length: 15 residues. CDR3 loop: CSVPRTGGLGGELFF.

The CDR3 sequence: CSARGEIVKSIYNEQFF. This chain connects TRBV20-1 to TRBJ2-1. Germline values: CDR1 DFQATT, CDR2 SNEGSKA (reference sequence). This CDR3 contains 17 residues.

CDR3 in amino acids: CSVPRPTNEQFF. This chain connects TRBV29-1 to TRBJ2-1. Germline V lookup: CDR1 SQVTM, CDR2 ANQGSEA. This CDR3 has 12 residues.

The J gene is TRBJ1-2, the V gene TRBV7-8. The CDR3 consists of 14 residues. Germline CDR1 and CDR2: SGHVS and FQNEAQ. CDR3 region: CASSSGPGGQGYTF.

This chain links TRBV6-5 with TRBJ1-5. Germline loops: CDR1 MNHEY, CDR2 SVGAGI. The CDR3 contains 12 residues. Here the CDR3 reads CASSHENQPQHF.

This sequence joins TRBV4-3 and TRBJ1-4; TCRdb designates TRBD1, a call that cannot be tested without DNA. Germline CDR1 LGHNA, CDR2 YSLEER. This CDR3 contains 18 residues. This CDR3 reads CASSQDYTRVTINEKLFF.

The chain recombines TRBV7-6 with TRBJ2-1. Germline lookup yields CDR1 SGHVS and CDR2 FNYEAQ. CDR3 size: 14 residues. CDR3: CASSLSGRYNEQFF.

The chain couples TRBV7-3 to TRBJ1-1. From germline, CDR1 is SGHTA and CDR2 FQGTGA. This CDR3 spans 13 amino acids. The CDR3 region is CASSLARNTEAFF.

The chain recombines TRBV5-1 with TRBJ1-1; the TCRdb D gene call, TRBD1, has no DNA to confirm it. Per the germline V gene, CDR1 is SGHRS and CDR2 is YFSETQ. This CDR3 region has 15 residues. Here the CDR3 reads CASSQLTGFSTEAFF.

This chain uses TRBV4-2 with TRBJ1-1. CDR1 and CDR2 (germline): LGHNA, YNFKEQ. The length of the CDR3 is 12 residues. The CDR3 protein is CASSQGAYEAFF.

The V call is TRBV15, the J call TRBJ2-1; the TCRdb D gene call, TRBD1, has no DNA to confirm it. The germline V gene has CDR1 LNHNV and CDR2 YYDKDF (reference sequence). The CDR3 runs to 15 residues. The CDR3 protein is CATSRDTHPDNEQFF.

This chain links TRBV29-1 with TRBJ2-1. Germline CDR1 reads SQVTM; CDR2 reads ANQGSEA. This CDR3 is 11 amino acids long. CDR3 loop: CSVVQYNEQFF.

V usage is TRBV29-1 and J usage is TRBJ2-1; TCRdb calls TRBD1, which cannot be checked without DNA. The CDR3 totals 14 residues. Germline CDR1 is SQVTM and CDR2 is ANQGSEA. The CDR3 sequence is CSGEEGESYNEQFF.

J is TRBJ2-5 and V is TRBV2; TCRdb's assignment of TRBD1 cannot be checked, as there is no DNA. The CDR3 length is 15 residues. Germline values: CDR1 SNHLY, CDR2 FYNNEI. The CDR3 protein is CASTGPTGREETQYF.

The chain joins TRBV15 to TRBJ2-3; TCRdb proposes TRBD2, but this gene call is untestable without DNA. Germline values: CDR1 LNHNV, CDR2 YYDKDF (reference sequence). The CDR3 loop spans 15 amino acids. The CDR3 loop reads CATSASGGATDTQYF.

The chain combines TRBV29-1 with TRBJ2-3; no DNA is available, so the TRBD1 call from TCRdb remains unchecked. CDR1 is SQVTM, CDR2 ANQGSEA, per germline. The CDR3 extends over 15 amino acids. The CDR3 is CSVFGAPPSTDTQYF.

The chain joins TRBV29-1 to TRBJ2-1; TCRdb reports TRBD2, a call that lacks DNA to check it against. Germline assignment: CDR1 SQVTM and CDR2 ANQGSEA. The CDR3 length is 16 residues. CDR3 residues: CSVEFLAGVMYNEQFF.

This chain connects TRBV13 to TRBJ2-2; the D call of TRBD2 rests on TCRdb alone, since no DNA is present to check it. The CDR3 is 18 residues long. CDR1 and CDR2 (germline): PRHDT, FYEKMQ (reference sequence). The CDR3 is CASSTTLTSEGNTGELFF.

The chain couples TRBV3-1 to TRBJ1-3; the TCRdb D gene call, TRBD1, has no DNA to confirm it. CDR1 and CDR2 (germline): LGHDT, YNNKEL (reference sequence). This CDR3 has 16 amino acids. The CDR3 sequence is CASSAWTGGFGNTIYF.

This chain joins TRBV6-2 or TRBV6-3 and TRBJ2-2. Per germline, CDR1 MNHEY and CDR2 SVGEGT. The CDR3 sequence is 13 residues long. CDR3 protein: CALSRANTGELFF.

CDR3 sequence reads: CASSLDGGSYNEQFF. This chain connects TRBV7-6 to TRBJ2-1; TCRdb's assignment of TRBD2 cannot be checked, as there is no DNA. The CDR3 sequence is 15 residues long. Germline CDR1 SGHVS, CDR2 FNYEAQ.

The CDR3 region is CSVEVAPSDGYTF. The rearrangement links TRBV29-1 to TRBJ1-2. Germline V gene data show CDR1 as SQVTM and CDR2 as ANQGSEA. The CDR3 sequence is 13 residues long.

The gene calls are TRBV4-2 and TRBJ2-3; with no DNA, the TCRdb D assignment of TRBD1 cannot be verified. Germline V CDR1 and CDR2: LGHNA, YNFKEQ. The CDR3 has 14 amino acids. The CDR3 sequence: CASSQAGPTDTQYF.

The rearrangement joins TRBV29-1 to TRBJ1-2. From germline, CDR1 is SQVTM and CDR2 ANQGSEA. The CDR3 consists of 14 residues. This CDR3 is CSAQAAGIDYGYTF.

This chain links TRBV7-9 with TRBJ2-2; TCRdb designates TRBD1, a call that cannot be tested without DNA. This CDR3 has 13 amino acids. The germline gives CDR1 SEHNR, CDR2 FQNEAQ (reference sequence). This CDR3 reads CASSPGGTGELFF. The full variable domain, its missing parts supplied by reference TRBV7-9 and TRBJ2-2, is DTGVSQNPRHKITKRGQNVTFRCDPISEHNRLYWYRQTLGQGPEFLTYFQNEAQLEKSRLLSDRFSAERPKGSFSTLEIQRTEQGDSAMYLCASSPGGTGELFFGEGSRLTVL.

The genes are TRBV21-1 and TRBJ1-1; without DNA, the TCRdb call of TRBD1 cannot be checked. TRBV21-1 is given as a pseudogene. The CDR3 totals 16 residues. CDR3 sequence reads: CASSNRTGTGVLEAFF.

V and J are TRBV20-1 and TRBJ2-7. CDR1 is DFQATT and CDR2 is SNEGSKA in the germline V gene (reference sequence). The CDR3 length is 14 residues. CDR3: CSADDTSISYEQYF.

The chain recombines TRBV14 with TRBJ2-1; TCRdb selects TRBD2, and the lack of DNA leaves this call unchecked. This CDR3 region has 15 residues. The V gene's germline CDR1 is SGHDN and CDR2 FVKESK. The CDR3: CASSRAGGPYNEQFF.

The chain has TRBV4-3 and TRBJ1-1; TCRdb designates TRBD1, a call that cannot be tested without DNA. This CDR3 has 15 residues. CDR1 is LGHNA, CDR2 YSLEER, per germline. CDR3 sequence: CASSQRQGPYTEAFF.